Only a few counts were recorded for the clone carrying this T cell receptor (beta chain). A second PCR, run for roughly 7 to 11 cycles, used a sample-barcoded 5' primer plus a J-beta primer mix. From the 5' RACE reads, TCRdb called clonotypes with MiXCR, one entry per CDR3 protein. In the table there are about 800,000 distinct CDR3 sequences, about 62% of which are singletons. The source of the sample is a study of blood T cells in healthy people across ages. After removal of 4 bases from V and 0 bases from J, the junction contained 8 bases not matched to a gene. The CDR3 is 17 residues long. Germline V lookup: CDR1 KGHDR, CDR2 SFDVKD.

Sequencing input: blood. The TCR comes from a young man in good health. The gene calls are TRBV24-1 and TRBJ2-4; TRBD1 aligns across 7 bases. The CDR3 nucleotides are TGTGCCACCAGTGAGAAATGGGACAGCGTAGCCAAAAACATTCAGTACTTC. As protein: CATSEKWDSVAKNIQYF.